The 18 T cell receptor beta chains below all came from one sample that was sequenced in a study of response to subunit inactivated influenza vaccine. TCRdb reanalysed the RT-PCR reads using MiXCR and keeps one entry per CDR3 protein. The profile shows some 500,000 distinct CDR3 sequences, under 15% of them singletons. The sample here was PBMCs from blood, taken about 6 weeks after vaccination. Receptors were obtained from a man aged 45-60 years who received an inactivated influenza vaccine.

The CDR3 is CASSPPTGRDDEKLFF. The DNA of the CDR3 is TGTGCCAGCAGCCCCCCGACGGGCAGGGATGATGAAAAACTGTTTTTT. The chain carries TRBV7-9 and TRBJ1-4; possibly TRBD1 for D (5 bases). Trimming cost V 5 bases and J 6 bases, with 19 bases left between them. The CDR3 covers 16 residues. Germline V gene sequence: CDR1 SEHNR, CDR2 FQNEAQ (reference sequence).

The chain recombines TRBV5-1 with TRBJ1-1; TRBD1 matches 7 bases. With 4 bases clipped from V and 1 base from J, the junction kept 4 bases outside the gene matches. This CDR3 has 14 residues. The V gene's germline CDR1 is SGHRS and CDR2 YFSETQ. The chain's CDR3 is CASSPAGGNTEAFF. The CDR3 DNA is TGCGCCAGCAGCCCGGCAGGGGGGAACACTGAAGCTTTCTTT.

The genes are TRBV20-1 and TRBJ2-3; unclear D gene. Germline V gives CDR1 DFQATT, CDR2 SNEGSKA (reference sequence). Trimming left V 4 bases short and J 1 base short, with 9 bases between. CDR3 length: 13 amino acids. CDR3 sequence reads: CSAIPYGTDTQYF. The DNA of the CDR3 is TGCAGTGCTATCCCCTACGGCACAGATACGCAGTATTTT.

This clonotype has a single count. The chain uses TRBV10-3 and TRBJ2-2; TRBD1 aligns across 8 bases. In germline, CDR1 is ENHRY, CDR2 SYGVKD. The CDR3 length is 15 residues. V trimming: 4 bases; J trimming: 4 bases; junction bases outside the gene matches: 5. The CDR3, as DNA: TGTGCCATCAGTGGGACAGGGATTGGCACCGGGGAGCTGTTTTTT. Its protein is CAISGTGIGTGELFF.

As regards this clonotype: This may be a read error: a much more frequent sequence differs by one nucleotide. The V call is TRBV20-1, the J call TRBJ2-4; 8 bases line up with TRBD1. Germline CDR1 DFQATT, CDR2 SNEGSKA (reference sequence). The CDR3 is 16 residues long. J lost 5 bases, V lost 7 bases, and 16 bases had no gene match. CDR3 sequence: CSVPRDRGAWENIQYF. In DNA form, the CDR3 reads TGCAGTGTTCCCCGAGACAGGGGTGCTTGGGAAAACATTCAGTACTTC.

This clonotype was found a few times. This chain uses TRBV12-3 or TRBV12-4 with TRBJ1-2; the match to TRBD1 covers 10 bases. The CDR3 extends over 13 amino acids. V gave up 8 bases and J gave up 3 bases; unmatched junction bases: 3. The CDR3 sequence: CASGTGADYGYTF. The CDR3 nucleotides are TGTGCCAGCGGGACAGGGGCGGACTATGGCTACACCTTC.

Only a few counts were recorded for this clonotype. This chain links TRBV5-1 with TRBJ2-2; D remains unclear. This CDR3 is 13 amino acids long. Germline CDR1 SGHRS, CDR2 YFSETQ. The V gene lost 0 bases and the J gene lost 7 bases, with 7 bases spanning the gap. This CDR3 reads CASSLESIGELFF. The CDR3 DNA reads TGCGCCAGCAGCTTGGAGTCCATCGGGGAGCTGTTTTTT. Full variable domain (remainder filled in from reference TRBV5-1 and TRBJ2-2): KAGVTQTPRYLIKTRGQQVTLSCSPISGHRSVSWYQQTPGQGLQFLFEYFSETQRNKGNFPGRFSGRQFSNSRSEMNVSTLELGDSALYLCASSLESIGELFFGEGSRLTVL.

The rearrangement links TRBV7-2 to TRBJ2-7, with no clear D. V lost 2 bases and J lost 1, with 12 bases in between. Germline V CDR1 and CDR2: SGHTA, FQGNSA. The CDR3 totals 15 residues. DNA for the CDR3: TGTGCCAGCAGCTTAAGAGACACACGATCCTACGAGCAGTACTTC. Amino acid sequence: CASSLRDTRSYEQYF.

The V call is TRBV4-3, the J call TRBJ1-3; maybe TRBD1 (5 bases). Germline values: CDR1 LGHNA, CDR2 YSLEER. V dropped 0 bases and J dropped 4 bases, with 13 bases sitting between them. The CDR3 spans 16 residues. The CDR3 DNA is TGCGCCAGCAGCCAAGATACCGGGACCGGAGGAAACACCATATATTTT. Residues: CASSQDTGTGGNTIYF.

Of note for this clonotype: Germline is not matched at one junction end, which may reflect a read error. The CDR3 here is CATSRDLGKGNAEAFF. The CDR3, as DNA: TGTGCCACCAGCAGAGATCTGGGCAAGGGGAACGCTGAAGCTTTCTTT. The rearrangement joins TRBV15 to TRBJ1-1, with D tentatively TRBD1 (5 bases). Germline lookup yields CDR1 LNHNV and CDR2 YYDKDF (reference sequence). The CDR3 runs 16 residues.

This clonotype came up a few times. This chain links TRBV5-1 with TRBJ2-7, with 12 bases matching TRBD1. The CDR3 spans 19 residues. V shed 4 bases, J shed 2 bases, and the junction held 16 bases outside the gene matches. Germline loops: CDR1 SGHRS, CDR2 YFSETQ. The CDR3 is CASSRLQPGTGGYTYEQYF. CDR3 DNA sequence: TGCGCCAGCAGCCGTTTACAACCCGGGACAGGGGGCTATACCTACGAGCAGTACTTC. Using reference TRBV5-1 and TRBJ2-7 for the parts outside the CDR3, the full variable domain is KAGVTQTPRYLIKTRGQQVTLSCSPISGHRSVSWYQQTPGQGLQFLFEYFSETQRNKGNFPGRFSGRQFSNSRSEMNVSTLELGDSALYLCASSRLQPGTGGYTYEQYFGPGTRLTVT.

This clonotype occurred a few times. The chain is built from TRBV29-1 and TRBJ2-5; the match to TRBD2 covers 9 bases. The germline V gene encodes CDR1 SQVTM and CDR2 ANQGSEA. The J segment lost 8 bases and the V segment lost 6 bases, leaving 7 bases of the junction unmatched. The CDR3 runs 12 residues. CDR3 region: CSVGTSPPTQYF. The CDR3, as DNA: TGCAGCGTGGGGACTAGCCCCCCTACCCAGTACTTC.

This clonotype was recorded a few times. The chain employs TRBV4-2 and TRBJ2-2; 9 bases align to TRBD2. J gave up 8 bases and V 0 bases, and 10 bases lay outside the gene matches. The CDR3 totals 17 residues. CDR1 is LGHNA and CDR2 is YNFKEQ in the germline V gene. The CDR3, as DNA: TGTGCCAGCAGCCAAGAACTAGCGGGTGCCCGGACGGGGGAGCTGTTTTTT. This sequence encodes CASSQELAGARTGELFF.

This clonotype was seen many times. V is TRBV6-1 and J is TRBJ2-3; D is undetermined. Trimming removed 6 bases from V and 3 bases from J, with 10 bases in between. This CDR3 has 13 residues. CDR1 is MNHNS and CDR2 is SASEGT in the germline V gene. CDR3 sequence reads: CASSQQWTDTQYF. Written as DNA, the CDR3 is TGTGCCAGCAGCCAACAGTGGACAGATACGCAGTATTTT.

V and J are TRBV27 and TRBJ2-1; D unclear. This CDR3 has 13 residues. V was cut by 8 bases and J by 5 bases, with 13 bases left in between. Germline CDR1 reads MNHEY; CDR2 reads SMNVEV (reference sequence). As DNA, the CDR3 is TGTGCCAGCCCACCCTCTTGGGACAATGAGCAGTTCTTC. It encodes CASPPSWDNEQFF.

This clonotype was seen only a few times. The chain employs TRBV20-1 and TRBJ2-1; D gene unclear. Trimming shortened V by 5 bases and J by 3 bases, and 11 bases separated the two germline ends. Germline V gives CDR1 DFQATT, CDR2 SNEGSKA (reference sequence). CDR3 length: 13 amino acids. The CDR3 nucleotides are TGCAGTGCTCCGGTGGCGGTCTACAATGAGCAGTTCTTC. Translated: CSAPVAVYNEQFF.

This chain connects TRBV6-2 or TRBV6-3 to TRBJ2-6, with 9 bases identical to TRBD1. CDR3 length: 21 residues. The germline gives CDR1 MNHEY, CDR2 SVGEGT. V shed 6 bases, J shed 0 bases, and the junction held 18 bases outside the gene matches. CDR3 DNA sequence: TGTGCCAGCAGACCCGCCTTATACCGGGACAGGGTTAGCTCTGGGGCCAACGTCCTGACTTTC. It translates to CASRPALYRDRVSSGANVLTF.

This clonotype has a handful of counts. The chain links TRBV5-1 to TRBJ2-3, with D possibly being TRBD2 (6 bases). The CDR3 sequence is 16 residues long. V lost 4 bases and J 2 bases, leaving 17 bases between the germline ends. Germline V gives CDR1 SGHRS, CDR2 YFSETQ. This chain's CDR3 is CASSPPGAGFTDTQYF. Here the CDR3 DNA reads TGCGCCAGCAGCCCTCCTGGGGCGGGATTCACAGATACGCAGTATTTT.